The sequence of this T cell receptor beta chain was determined in a study of blood T cell repertoires in COVID-19. V was pared by 4 bases and J by 4 bases, with 10 bases of the junction left unmatched. This CDR3 region has 16 residues. Germline CDR1 MGHRA, CDR2 YSYEKL. Only in-frame clones appear in the TCRdb table, and some are missing; sequencing was by immunoSEQ multiplex PCR. The data show approximately 140,000 clones, with about 89% seen just once and about 5.7% held by the top ten. The source material was peripheral blood. The sequence came from an elderly man with acute or convalescent COVID-19. V and J are TRBV4-1 and TRBJ1-5; 7 bases match TRBD1. DNA for the CDR3: TGCGCCAGCAGCCCCCAGGGCACAGGGGCGAATCAGCCCCAGCATTTT. Translating gives CASSPQGTGANQPQHF.